The source of this T cell receptor beta chain is a study of cytomegalovirus exposure and HLA in healthy donors. The PCR used 60 Vbeta and 13 Jbeta primers. The protocol was immunoSEQ multiplex PCR, while the TCRdb copy is restricted to in-frame clones and leaves out a portion. The table lists approximately 160,000 clones, more than 60% of them singletons. With regard to this clone: What it recognizes is unknown.

Study results and caveats: In a later analysis, an Asian-associated ancestry cluster reportedly showed fewer N-insertions than the roughly 700-donor mean. A later analysis reported that several of the most significant clusters appeared to be linked to common viral pathogens, among them Epstein-Barr virus. Despite most TCR sequences being rare, some public TCRs occurred in many donors.

This TCR derives from a woman in her 30s in good health and CMV-seropositive. The sequenced material came from PBMCs.

The CDR3 region has the DNA TGTGCCAGCAGCCAACCCACAGGGGCGGCTGGCTACACCTTC. This encodes CASSQPTGAAGYTF. V and J are TRBV5-6 and TRBJ1-2; TRBD1 aligns across 7 bases. With V trimmed by 4 bases and J by 7 bases, 10 bases remained unmatched. The CDR3 extends over 14 amino acids. CDR1 SGHDT and CDR2 YYEEEE come from the germline V gene. The complete variable domain, with remaining parts taken from reference TRBV5-6 and TRBJ1-2, reads DAGVTQSPTHLIKTRGQQVTLRCSPKSGHDTVSWYQQALGQGPQFIFQYYEEEERQRGNFPDRFSGHQFPNYSSELNVNALLLGDSALYLCASSQPTGAAGYTFGSGTRLTVV.